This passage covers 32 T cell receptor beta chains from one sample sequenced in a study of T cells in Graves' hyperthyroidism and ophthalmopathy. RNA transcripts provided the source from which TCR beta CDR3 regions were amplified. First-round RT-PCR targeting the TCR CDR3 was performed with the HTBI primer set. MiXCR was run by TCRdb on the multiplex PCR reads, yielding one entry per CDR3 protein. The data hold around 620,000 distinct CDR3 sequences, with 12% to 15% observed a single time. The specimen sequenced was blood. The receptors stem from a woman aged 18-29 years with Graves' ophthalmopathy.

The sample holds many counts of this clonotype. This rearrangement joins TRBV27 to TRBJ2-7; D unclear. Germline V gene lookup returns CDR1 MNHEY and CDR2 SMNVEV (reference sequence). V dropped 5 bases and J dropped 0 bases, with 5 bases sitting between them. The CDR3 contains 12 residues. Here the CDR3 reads CASSRSSYEQYF. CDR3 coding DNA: TGTGCCAGCAGTCGTAGCTCCTACGAGCAGTACTTC.

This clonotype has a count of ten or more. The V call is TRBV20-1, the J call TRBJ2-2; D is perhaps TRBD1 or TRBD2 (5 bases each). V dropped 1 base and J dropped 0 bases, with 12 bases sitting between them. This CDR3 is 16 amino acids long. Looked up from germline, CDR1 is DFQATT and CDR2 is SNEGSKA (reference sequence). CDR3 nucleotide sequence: TGCAGTGCTAGAGGCAGGGACGTACCGAACACCGGGGAGCTGTTTTTT. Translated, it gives CSARGRDVPNTGELFF.

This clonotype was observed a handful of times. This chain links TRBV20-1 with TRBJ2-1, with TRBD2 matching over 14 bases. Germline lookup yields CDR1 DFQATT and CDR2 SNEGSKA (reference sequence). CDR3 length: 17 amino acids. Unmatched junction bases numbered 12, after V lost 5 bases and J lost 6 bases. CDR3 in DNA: TGCAGTGCTGACTCGGGACTAGCGGGAGAATCCCCCAATGAGCAGTTCTTC. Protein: CSADSGLAGESPNEQFF.

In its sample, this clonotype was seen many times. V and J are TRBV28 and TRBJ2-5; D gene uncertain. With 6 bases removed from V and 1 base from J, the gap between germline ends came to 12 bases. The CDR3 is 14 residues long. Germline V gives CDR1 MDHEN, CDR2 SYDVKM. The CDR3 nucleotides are TGTGCCAGCAGACGTACAGTTTTCCAAGAGACCCAGTACTTC. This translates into CASRRTVFQETQYF.

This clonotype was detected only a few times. As DNA, the CDR3 is TGCGCCAGCAGCCAAGGAGCCTGGAAGGCCTACGAGCAGTACTTC. Translating it yields CASSQGAWKAYEQYF. V and J are TRBV4-1 and TRBJ2-7; D remains unclear. Germline V gene sequence: CDR1 MGHRA, CDR2 YSYEKL. This CDR3 is built from 15 residues. Trimming pared 1 base from V and 2 bases from J, leaving 12 bases between.

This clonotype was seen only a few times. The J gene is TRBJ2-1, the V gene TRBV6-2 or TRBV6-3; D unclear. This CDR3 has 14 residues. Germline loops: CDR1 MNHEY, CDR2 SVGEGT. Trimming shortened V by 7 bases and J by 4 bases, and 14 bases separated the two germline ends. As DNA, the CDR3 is TGTGCCAGCACCCCGAGCAGTATATACAATGAGCAGTTCTTC. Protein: CASTPSSIYNEQFF.

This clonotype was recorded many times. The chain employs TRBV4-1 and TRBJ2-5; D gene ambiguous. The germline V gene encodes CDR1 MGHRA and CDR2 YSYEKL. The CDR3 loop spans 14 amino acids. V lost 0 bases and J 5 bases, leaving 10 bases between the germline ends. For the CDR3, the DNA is TGCGCCAGCAGCCAAGAAGGTCCCGGGGAGACCCAGTACTTC. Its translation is CASSQEGPGETQYF.

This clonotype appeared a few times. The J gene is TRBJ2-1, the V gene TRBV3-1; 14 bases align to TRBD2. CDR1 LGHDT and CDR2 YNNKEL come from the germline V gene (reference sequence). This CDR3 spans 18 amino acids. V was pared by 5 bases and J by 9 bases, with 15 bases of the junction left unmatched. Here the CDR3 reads CASSYSIPGTSGSSEQFF. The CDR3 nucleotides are TGTGCCAGCAGCTATTCTATCCCGGGGACTAGCGGGAGTAGTGAGCAGTTCTTC.

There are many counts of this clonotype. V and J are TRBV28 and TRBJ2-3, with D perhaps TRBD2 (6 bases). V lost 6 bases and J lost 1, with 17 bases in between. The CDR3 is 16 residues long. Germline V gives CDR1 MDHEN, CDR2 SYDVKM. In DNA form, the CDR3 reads TGTGCCAGCAGCCCCACGATCTGGGGGGGCACAGATACGCAGTATTTT. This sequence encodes CASSPTIWGGTDTQYF.

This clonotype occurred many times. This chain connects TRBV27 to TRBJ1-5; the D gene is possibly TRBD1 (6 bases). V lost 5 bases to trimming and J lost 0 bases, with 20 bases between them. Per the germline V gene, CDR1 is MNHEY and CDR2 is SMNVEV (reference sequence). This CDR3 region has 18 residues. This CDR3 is CASSGDTRGLYSNQPQHF. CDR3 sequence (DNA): TGTGCCAGCAGTGGGGACACCCGGGGGCTTTATAGCAATCAGCCCCAGCATTTT.

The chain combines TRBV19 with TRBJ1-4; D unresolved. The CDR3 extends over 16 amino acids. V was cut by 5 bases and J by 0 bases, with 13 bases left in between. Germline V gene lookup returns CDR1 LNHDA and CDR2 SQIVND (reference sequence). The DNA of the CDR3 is TGTGCCAGTAGTCAACAGACCGGAGCAACTAATGAAAAACTGTTTTTT. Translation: CASSQQTGATNEKLFF.

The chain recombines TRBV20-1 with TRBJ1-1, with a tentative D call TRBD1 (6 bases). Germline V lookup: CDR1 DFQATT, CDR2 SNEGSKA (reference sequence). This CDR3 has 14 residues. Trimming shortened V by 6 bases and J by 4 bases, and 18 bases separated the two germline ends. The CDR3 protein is CSARRYGGGTEAFF. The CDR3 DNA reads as TGCAGTGCGCGGAGGTACGGGGGCGGCACTGAAGCTTTCTTT.

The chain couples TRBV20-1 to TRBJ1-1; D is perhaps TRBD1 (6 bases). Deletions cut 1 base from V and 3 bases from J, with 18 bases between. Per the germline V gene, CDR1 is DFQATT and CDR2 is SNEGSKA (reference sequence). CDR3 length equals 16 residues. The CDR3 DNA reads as TGCAGTGCTAGAGGGGGGGCAGGGGTGGGGTACACTGAAGCTTTCTTT. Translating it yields CSARGGAGVGYTEAFF.

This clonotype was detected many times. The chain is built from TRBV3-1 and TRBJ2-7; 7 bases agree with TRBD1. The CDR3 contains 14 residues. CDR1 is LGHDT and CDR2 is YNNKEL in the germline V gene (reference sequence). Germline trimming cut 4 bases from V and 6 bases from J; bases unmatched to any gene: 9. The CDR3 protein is CASSLSRDSREQYF. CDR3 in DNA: TGTGCCAGCAGCCTGTCACGGGACAGCCGCGAGCAGTACTTC.

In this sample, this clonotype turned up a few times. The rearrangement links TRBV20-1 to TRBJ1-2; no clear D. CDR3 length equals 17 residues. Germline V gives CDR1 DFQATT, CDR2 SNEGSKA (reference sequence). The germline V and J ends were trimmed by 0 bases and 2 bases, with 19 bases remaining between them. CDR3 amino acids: CSARDLRVGIGNYGYTF. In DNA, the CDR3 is TGCAGTGCTAGAGATCTCCGGGTAGGGATTGGAAACTATGGCTACACCTTC.

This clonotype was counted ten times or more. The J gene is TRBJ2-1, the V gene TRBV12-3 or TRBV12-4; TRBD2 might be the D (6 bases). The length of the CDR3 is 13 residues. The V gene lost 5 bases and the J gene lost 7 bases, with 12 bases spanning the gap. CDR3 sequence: CASSPGSGNEQFF. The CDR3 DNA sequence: TGTGCCAGCAGTCCCGGGAGTGGGAATGAGCAGTTCTTC.

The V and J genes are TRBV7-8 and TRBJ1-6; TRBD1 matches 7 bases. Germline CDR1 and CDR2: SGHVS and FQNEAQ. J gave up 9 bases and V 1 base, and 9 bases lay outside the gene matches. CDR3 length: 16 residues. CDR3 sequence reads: CASSLVLRQGFSPLHF. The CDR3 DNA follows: TGTGCCAGCAGCTTAGTGTTGCGACAGGGATTTTCACCCCTCCACTTT. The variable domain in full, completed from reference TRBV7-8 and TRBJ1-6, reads GAGVSQSPRYKVAKRGQDVALRCDPISGHVSLFWYQQALGQGPEFLTYFQNEAQLDKSGLPSDRFFAERPEGSVSTLKIQRTQQEDSAVYLCASSLVLRQGFSPLHFGNGTRLTVT.

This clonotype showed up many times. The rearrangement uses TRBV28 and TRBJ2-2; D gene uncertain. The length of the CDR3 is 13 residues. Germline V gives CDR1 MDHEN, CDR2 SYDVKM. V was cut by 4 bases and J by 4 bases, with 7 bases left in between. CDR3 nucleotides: TGTGCCAGCAGTTGGCGGATCACCGGGGAGCTGTTTTTT. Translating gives CASSWRITGELFF.

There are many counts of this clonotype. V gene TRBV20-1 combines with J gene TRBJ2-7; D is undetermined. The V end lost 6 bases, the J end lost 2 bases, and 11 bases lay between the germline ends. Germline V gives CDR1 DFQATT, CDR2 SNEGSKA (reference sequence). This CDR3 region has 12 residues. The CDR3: CSAGPRAYEQYF. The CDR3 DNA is TGCAGTGCCGGTCCTAGGGCCTACGAGCAGTACTTC.

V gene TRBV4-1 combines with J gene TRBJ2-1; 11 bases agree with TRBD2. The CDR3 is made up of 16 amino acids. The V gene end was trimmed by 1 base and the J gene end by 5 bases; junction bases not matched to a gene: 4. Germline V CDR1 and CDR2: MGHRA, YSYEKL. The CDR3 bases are TGCGCCAGCAGCCAAGGACTAGCGGGAACCAACAATGAGCAGTTCTTC. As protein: CASSQGLAGTNNEQFF.

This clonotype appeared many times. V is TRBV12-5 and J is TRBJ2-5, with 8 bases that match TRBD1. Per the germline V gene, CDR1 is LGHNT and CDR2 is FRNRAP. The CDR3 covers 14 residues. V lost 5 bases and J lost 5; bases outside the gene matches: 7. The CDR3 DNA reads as TGTGCTAGTGGTACCGACAGGGGTTGGGAGACCCAGTACTTC. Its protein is CASGTDRGWETQYF.

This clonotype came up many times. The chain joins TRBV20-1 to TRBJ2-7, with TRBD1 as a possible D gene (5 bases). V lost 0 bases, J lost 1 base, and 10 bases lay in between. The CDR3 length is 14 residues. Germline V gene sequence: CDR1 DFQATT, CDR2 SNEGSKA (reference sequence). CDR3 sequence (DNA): TGCAGTGCTAGAGAATACAGGTTATCCTACGAGCAGTACTTC. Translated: CSAREYRLSYEQYF.

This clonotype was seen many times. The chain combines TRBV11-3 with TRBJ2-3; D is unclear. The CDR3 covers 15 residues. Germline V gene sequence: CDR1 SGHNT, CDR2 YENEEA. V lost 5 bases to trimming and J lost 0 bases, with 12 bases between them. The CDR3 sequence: CASSLGDGSTDTQYF. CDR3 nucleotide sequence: TGTGCCAGCAGCCTTGGAGACGGGAGCACAGATACGCAGTATTTT.

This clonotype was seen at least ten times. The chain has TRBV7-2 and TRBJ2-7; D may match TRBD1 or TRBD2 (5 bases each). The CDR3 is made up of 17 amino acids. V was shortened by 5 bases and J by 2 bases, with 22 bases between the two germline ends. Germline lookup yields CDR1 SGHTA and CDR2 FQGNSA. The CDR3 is CASSPHGVGARTYEQYF. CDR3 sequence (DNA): TGTGCCAGCAGCCCCCACGGGGTAGGGGCCCGAACCTACGAGCAGTACTTC.

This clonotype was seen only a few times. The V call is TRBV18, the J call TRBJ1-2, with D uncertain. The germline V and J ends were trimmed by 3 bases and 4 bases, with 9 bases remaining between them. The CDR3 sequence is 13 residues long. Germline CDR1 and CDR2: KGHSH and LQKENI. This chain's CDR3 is CASSPYSFYGYTF. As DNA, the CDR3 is TGTGCCAGCTCACCCTACAGCTTCTATGGCTACACCTTC.

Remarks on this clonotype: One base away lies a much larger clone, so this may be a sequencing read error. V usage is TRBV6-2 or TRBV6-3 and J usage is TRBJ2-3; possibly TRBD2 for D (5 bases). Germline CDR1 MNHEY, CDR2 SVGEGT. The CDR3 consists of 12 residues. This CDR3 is CASISERDTLYF. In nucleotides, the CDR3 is TGTGCCAGCATCTCGGAACGGGATACGCTGTATTTT.

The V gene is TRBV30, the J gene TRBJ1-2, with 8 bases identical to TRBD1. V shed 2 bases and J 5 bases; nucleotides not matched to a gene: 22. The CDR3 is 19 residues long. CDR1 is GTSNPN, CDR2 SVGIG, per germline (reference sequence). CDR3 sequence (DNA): TGTGCCTGGAGTCAACTGGGGTGGACAGGGCCGAACCTCCCGTATGGCTACACCTTC. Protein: CAWSQLGWTGPNLPYGYTF.

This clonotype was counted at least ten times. In nucleotides, the CDR3 is TGTGCCATCAGTGCAGGGCCCATCTATAATTCACCCCTCCACTTT. Encoded protein: CAISAGPIYNSPLHF. The rearrangement joins TRBV10-3 to TRBJ1-6; weak D call: TRBD1 (5 bases). V dropped 4 bases and J dropped 3 bases, with 10 bases sitting between them. The CDR3 contains 15 residues. CDR1 and CDR2 from the germline V gene are ENHRY and SYGVKD.

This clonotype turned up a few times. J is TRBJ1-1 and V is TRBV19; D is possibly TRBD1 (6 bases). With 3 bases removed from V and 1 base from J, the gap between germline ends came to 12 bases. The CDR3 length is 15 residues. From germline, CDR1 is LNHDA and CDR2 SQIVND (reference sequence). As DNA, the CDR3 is TGTGCCAGTAGTATTTTAACAGGGCCGAACACTGAAGCTTTCTTT. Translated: CASSILTGPNTEAFF.

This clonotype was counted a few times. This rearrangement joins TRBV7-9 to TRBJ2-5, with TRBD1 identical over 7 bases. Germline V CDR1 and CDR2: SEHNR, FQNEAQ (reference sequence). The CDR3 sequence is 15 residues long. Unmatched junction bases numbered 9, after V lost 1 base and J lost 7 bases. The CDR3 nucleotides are TGTGCCAGCAGCTTAGAACGCCGGGACAGCCGGACCCAGTACTTC. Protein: CASSLERRDSRTQYF.

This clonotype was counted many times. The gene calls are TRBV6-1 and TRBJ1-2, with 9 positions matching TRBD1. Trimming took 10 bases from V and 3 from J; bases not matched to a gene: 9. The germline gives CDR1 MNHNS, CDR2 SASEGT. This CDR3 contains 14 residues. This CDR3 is CATFKTGGDYGYTF. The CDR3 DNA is TGTGCCACCTTCAAGACAGGGGGGGACTATGGCTACACCTTC.

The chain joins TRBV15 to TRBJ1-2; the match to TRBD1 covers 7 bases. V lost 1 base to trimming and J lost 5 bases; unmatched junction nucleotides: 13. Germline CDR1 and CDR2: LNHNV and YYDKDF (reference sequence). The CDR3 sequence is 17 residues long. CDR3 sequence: CATSRGDSQILRYGYTF. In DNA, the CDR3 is TGTGCCACCAGCAGAGGGGACAGTCAAATTCTCCGGTATGGCTACACCTTC.